This TCR beta chain appears in the sequencing data of a study of cytomegalovirus exposure and HLA in healthy donors. Study results and limitations: Both high specificity and high sensitivity reportedly marked the classifier's diagnosis of cytomegalovirus status.

On this clone itself: Antigen: not known.

Each of the donors was a healthy bone marrow donor. V was shortened by 8 bases and J by 0 bases, with 15 bases between the two germline ends. Germline V gene data show CDR1 as KGHSH and CDR2 as LQKENI. CDR3 length: 15 amino acids. Primers for the PCR totalled 60 Vbeta and 13 Jbeta. Assay used: immunoSEQ multiplex PCR; TCRdb lists only in-frame clones, some missing. Of 95,000 to 110,000 clones in the sample, around 82% were seen once. The chain is built from TRBV18 and TRBJ2-3; the D gene is possibly TRBD2 (5 bases). The sequenced sample was PBMCs. This clonotype was sampled from a woman aged 18 to 35 in good health and CMV-seropositive. CDR3 residues: CASTFTGSSTDTQYF. The CDR3 nucleotides read TGTGCCAGCACGTTTACGGGGTCAAGCACAGATACGCAGTATTTT.